These 26 T cell receptor beta chains came from one sample sequenced in a study of cytomegalovirus exposure and HLA in healthy donors (dated by TCRdb to about 2017). Libraries were prepared through the immunoSEQ multiplex PCR assay. The multiplex PCR relied on a mix of 60 forward primers for TCR Vbeta segments and 13 reverse primers for TCR Jbeta segments. Imported from immuneACCESS, the table was reduced by TCRdb to in-frame sequences with V and J called. These copies leave out some clones; in studies compared against another copy, an unresolved V gene accounts for under half, and the cause of the remainder is not known. For this sample there are more than 200,000 clones; over 65% appear just once. 15% to 17% of the sample lies in the top ten. The specimen sequenced was PBMCs. Receptor source: a man aged 40-49 years in good health and CMV-seronegative.

V and J are TRBV30 and TRBJ2-7; D might be TRBD2 (6 bases). The V gene's germline CDR1 is GTSNPN and CDR2 SVGIG (reference sequence). This CDR3 comprises 15 residues. Trimming removed 4 bases at V and 6 bases at J, with 22 bases between. CDR3 coding DNA: TGTGCCTGGAAGGGAACGAGCGGAGGGGTTGGCGAGCAGTACTTC. Protein sequence: CAWKGTSGGVGEQYF.

The rearrangement links TRBV7-9 to TRBJ1-1; D unresolved. The CDR3 contains 12 residues. CDR1 is SEHNR, CDR2 FQNEAQ, per germline (reference sequence). Trimming shortened V by 1 base and J by 7 bases, and 7 bases separated the two germline ends. This CDR3 is CASSLGLGEAFF. The DNA of the CDR3 is TGTGCCAGCAGCTTAGGCCTCGGTGAAGCTTTCTTT.

J is TRBJ1-2 and V is TRBV27; possible D gene TRBD1, 6 bases. V lost 7 bases to trimming and J lost 7 bases, with 16 bases between them. Germline lookup yields CDR1 MNHEY and CDR2 SMNVEV (reference sequence). The CDR3 covers 13 residues. CDR3 loop: CASTTGPGGGYTF. The CDR3 DNA reads as TGTGCCAGCACCACAGGGCCCGGAGGTGGCTACACCTTC.

For this clone: Other DNA sequences in the sample encode the same CDR3. The V and J genes are TRBV5-1 and TRBJ2-2, with 7 nucleotides matching TRBD1. The trim removed 0 bases at V and 4 bases at J, leaving 3 bases unmatched. CDR1 SGHRS and CDR2 YFSETQ come from the germline V gene. The CDR3 runs 15 residues. CDR3 sequence: CASSLVAGGTGELFF. The CDR3 DNA is TGCGCCAGCAGCTTGGTCGCAGGGGGCACCGGGGAGCTGTTTTTT.

The chain recombines TRBV27 with TRBJ2-7; 11 positions agree with TRBD2. The length of the CDR3 is 18 residues. Germline V gene lookup returns CDR1 MNHEY and CDR2 SMNVEV (reference sequence). The V segment lost 4 bases and the J segment 0 bases; nucleotides outside the gene matches: 11. The CDR3 nucleotides are TGTGCCAGCAGTTCTTTCCTAGCGGGGGGCCAGAGCTCCTACGAGCAGTACTTC. Protein: CASSSFLAGGQSSYEQYF.

This clone was found a few times. The V and J genes are TRBV5-1 and TRBJ2-1; a possible D gene is TRBD1 (6 bases). Germline values: CDR1 SGHRS, CDR2 YFSETQ. This CDR3 is 13 amino acids long. The ends were cut back, 6 bases at V and 5 bases at J, with 12 bases in the middle. The CDR3, as DNA: TGCGCCAGCATGGGACAAAACAACAATGAGCAGTTCTTC. The encoded protein is CASMGQNNNEQFF. Full variable domain (outside the CDR3, taken from reference TRBV5-1 and TRBJ2-1): KAGVTQTPRYLIKTRGQQVTLSCSPISGHRSVSWYQQTPGQGLQFLFEYFSETQRNKGNFPGRFSGRQFSNSRSEMNVSTLELGDSALYLCASMGQNNNEQFFGPGTRLTVL.

This clone showed up just a few times. Germline and junction disagree at one end, which may indicate a read error. The chain carries TRBV7-9 and TRBJ2-7; D unclear. The CDR3 runs 12 residues. Germline lookup yields CDR1 SEHNR and CDR2 FQNEAQ (reference sequence). The DNA of the CDR3 is TGTTCCAGCAGCTTACCGCAGGCGAGACAGTACTTC. Translated: CSSSLPQARQYF.

The chain recombines TRBV18 with TRBJ2-1; 7 nucleotides agree with TRBD2. V was clipped by 3 bases and J by 5 bases; unmatched bases: 7. Germline assignment: CDR1 KGHSH and CDR2 LQKENI. CDR3 length: 15 residues. CDR3 residues: CASSPRLADNNEQFF. Written as DNA, the CDR3 is TGTGCCAGCTCACCCAGGCTAGCGGATAACAATGAGCAGTTCTTC. The whole variable domain, remainder taken from reference TRBV18 and TRBJ2-1, is NAGVMQNPRHLVRRRGQEARLRCSPMKGHSHVYWYRQLPEEGLKFMVYLQKENIIDESGMPKERFSAEFPKEGPSILRIQQVVRGDSAAYFCASSPRLADNNEQFFGPGTRLTVL.

The V gene is TRBV9, the J gene TRBJ2-2; TRBD2 agrees at 10 bases. The length of the CDR3 is 16 residues. Trimming removed 4 bases from V and 5 bases from J; junction bases left unmatched: 8. Germline CDR1 reads SGDLS; CDR2 reads YYNGEE. The CDR3 loop reads CASSLSGGAQTGELFF. DNA for the CDR3: TGTGCCAGCAGCCTCAGCGGGGGGGCCCAAACCGGGGAGCTGTTTTTT.

This chain uses TRBV4-1 with TRBJ2-6, with TRBD1 matching over 7 bases. V shed 1 base, J shed 0 bases, and the junction held 6 bases outside the gene matches. The CDR3 is 18 amino acids. Germline loops: CDR1 MGHRA, CDR2 YSYEKL. CDR3 sequence reads: CASSQAGQATSGANVLTF. In nucleotides, the CDR3 is TGCGCCAGCAGCCAAGCAGGACAGGCGACCTCTGGGGCCAACGTCCTGACTTTC.

CDR3 coding DNA: TGTGCCAGCAGCCAAGGGACACCACCACGGGGCAATCAGCCCCAGCATTTT. Amino acids: CASSQGTPPRGNQPQHF. V and J are TRBV7-8 and TRBJ1-5, with a tentative D call TRBD1 (6 bases). The CDR3 consists of 17 residues. The germline V gene encodes CDR1 SGHVS and CDR2 FQNEAQ. Trimming left V 5 bases short and J 2 bases short, with 19 bases between. The full variable domain, in which reference TRBV7-8 and TRBJ1-5 provide the parts outside the CDR3, is GAGVSQSPRYKVAKRGQDVALRCDPISGHVSLFWYQQALGQGPEFLTYFQNEAQLDKSGLPSDRFFAERPEGSVSTLKIQRTQQEDSAVYLCASSQGTPPRGNQPQHFGDGTRLSIL.

This chain uses TRBV27 with TRBJ2-7; the match to TRBD2 covers 9 bases. Per germline, CDR1 MNHEY and CDR2 SMNVEV (reference sequence). This CDR3 is 14 amino acids long. J lost 2 bases, V lost 4 bases, and 3 bases had no gene match. CDR3 sequence (DNA): TGTGCCAGCAGTTACAAGCGGGAGGCCTACGAGCAGTACTTC. Protein: CASSYKREAYEQYF.

This chain connects TRBV5-1 to TRBJ2-5, with a weak D call TRBD2 (6 bases). This CDR3 comprises 15 residues. CDR1 and CDR2 from the germline V gene are SGHRS and YFSETQ. V was pared by 3 bases and J by 1 base, with 13 bases between. The CDR3 nucleotides read TGCGCCAGCAGCTGGGGGGTACAGATCCAAGAGACCCAGTACTTC. Protein: CASSWGVQIQETQYF.

The sample holds a few counts of this clone. The V gene is TRBV19, the J gene TRBJ2-2; D unclear. Trimming removed 1 base at V and 5 bases at J, with 8 bases between. CDR3 size: 14 residues. Germline CDR1 is LNHDA and CDR2 is SQIVND (reference sequence). The DNA for the CDR3 is TGTGCCAGTAGTATAGGGCCAGTGACCGGGGAGCTGTTTTTT. Its protein is CASSIGPVTGELFF.

The chain joins TRBV5-8 to TRBJ2-1; weak D call: TRBD1 (7 bases). The ends were cut back, 1 base at V and 5 bases at J, with 16 bases in the middle. The CDR3 loop spans 16 amino acids. Germline-derived CDR1 and CDR2 are SGHTS and YDEGEE. The DNA of the CDR3 is TGTGCCAGCAGCTTGCCAGGGGGGAAGGGGAACAATGAGCAGTTCTTC. This encodes CASSLPGGKGNNEQFF.

This clone came up once. V is TRBV13 and J is TRBJ1-3; D unclear. V was shortened by 3 bases and J by 3 bases, with 6 bases between the two germline ends. The length of the CDR3 is 13 residues. Germline lookup yields CDR1 PRHDT and CDR2 FYEKMQ (reference sequence). The chain's CDR3 is CASSFGRGNTIYF. DNA for the CDR3: TGTGCCAGCAGCTTCGGTCGTGGAAACACCATATATTTT.

The chain joins TRBV5-1 to TRBJ1-1; no definite D call. With 0 bases removed from V and 7 bases from J, the gap between germline ends came to 10 bases. CDR1 SGHRS and CDR2 YFSETQ come from the germline V gene. The CDR3 totals 13 residues. Here the CDR3 reads CASSLGSENEAFF. CDR3 sequence (DNA): TGCGCCAGCAGCTTGGGCAGTGAAAATGAAGCTTTCTTT.

The chain uses TRBV6-5 and TRBJ1-2; unclear D gene. Germline V gene data show CDR1 as MNHEY and CDR2 as SVGAGI. This CDR3 has 15 residues. The V end was cut by 0 bases, the J end by 0 bases, with 8 bases between. The CDR3 loop is CASSYSSDSNYGYTF. In nucleotides, the CDR3 is TGTGCCAGCAGTTACTCTTCAGATTCTAACTATGGCTACACCTTC.

This chain joins TRBV5-1 and TRBJ2-2, with a weak D call TRBD1 (6 bases). V lost 0 bases and J 4 bases, leaving 13 bases between the germline ends. The CDR3 contains 16 residues. Germline values: CDR1 SGHRS, CDR2 YFSETQ. The CDR3 coding sequence is TGCGCCAGCAGCTTGGGCAGGGGACCACCCACCGGGGAGCTGTTTTTT. Protein product: CASSLGRGPPTGELFF. Drawing the rest from reference TRBV5-1 and TRBJ2-2, the complete variable domain is KAGVTQTPRYLIKTRGQQVTLSCSPISGHRSVSWYQQTPGQGLQFLFEYFSETQRNKGNFPGRFSGRQFSNSRSEMNVSTLELGDSALYLCASSLGRGPPTGELFFGEGSRLTVL.

This rearrangement joins TRBV7-9 to TRBJ2-3; D may be TRBD1 (5 bases). Deletions cut 7 bases from V and 8 bases from J, with 16 bases between. The CDR3 is 13 residues long. CDR1 SEHNR and CDR2 FQNEAQ come from the germline V gene (reference sequence). CDR3 protein: CASTPETDLTQYF. The DNA of the CDR3 is TGTGCCAGCACCCCAGAGACAGATCTTACGCAGTATTTT.

This clone showed up just once. The chain employs TRBV15 and TRBJ2-1; 9 positions agree with TRBD2. The germline V gene encodes CDR1 LNHNV and CDR2 YYDKDF (reference sequence). With V trimmed by 1 base and J by 7 bases, 8 bases remained unmatched. CDR3 size: 16 residues. DNA of the CDR3: TGTGCCACCAGCAGAGTGCGGGAGGGCTGGGGAAATGAGCAGTTCTTC. This encodes CATSRVREGWGNEQFF.

This chain uses TRBV27 with TRBJ2-1; 10 positions match TRBD2. The CDR3 loop spans 16 amino acids. Germline assignment: CDR1 MNHEY and CDR2 SMNVEV (reference sequence). V lost 3 bases and J lost 2; bases outside the gene matches: 4. CDR3 amino acids: CASSFLAGAPYNEQFF. DNA for the CDR3: TGTGCCAGCAGTTTCCTAGCGGGAGCCCCCTACAATGAGCAGTTCTTC.

The rearrangement links TRBV29-1 to TRBJ1-1, with a weak D call TRBD1 (6 bases). This CDR3 is 13 amino acids long. Germline V gene lookup returns CDR1 SQVTM and CDR2 ANQGSEA. V lost 4 bases and J lost 10, with 19 bases in between. CDR3 bases: TGCAGCGTTGGTGAACAGGGATATTCAGGAGCTTTCTTT. This translates into CSVGEQGYSGAFF.

The chain has TRBV7-2 and TRBJ2-1; 8 bases map to TRBD1. After removal of 1 base from V and 10 bases from J, the junction contained 6 bases not matched to a gene. The CDR3 sequence is 14 residues long. CDR1 is SGHTA, CDR2 FQGNSA, per germline. DNA of the CDR3: TGTGCCAGCAGCTTAGACCAGGGGGCCCGGGAGCAGTTCTTC. Protein: CASSLDQGAREQFF. Looking up the rest from reference TRBV7-2 and TRBJ2-1 gives the full variable domain: GAGVSQSPSNKVTEKGKDVELRCDPISGHTALYWYRQSLGQGLEFLIYFQGNSAPDKSGLPSDRFSAERTGGSVSTLTIQRTQQEDSAVYLCASSLDQGAREQFFGPGTRLTVL.

The rearrangement uses TRBV20-1 and TRBJ1-1; D may be TRBD1 (5 bases). Trimming removed 6 bases from V and 3 bases from J, with 5 bases in between. Germline CDR1 DFQATT, CDR2 SNEGSKA (reference sequence). The CDR3 loop spans 10 amino acids. CDR3 bases: TGCAGTGCAGGGGACACTGAAGCTTTCTTT. Protein: CSAGDTEAFF.

V usage is TRBV5-4 and J usage is TRBJ1-2; 9 nucleotides match TRBD1. Germline V gene lookup returns CDR1 SGHNT and CDR2 YYREEE (reference sequence). J gave up 7 bases and V 4 bases, and 8 bases lay outside the gene matches. The CDR3 length is 14 residues. CDR3 loop: CASSLPGQGSGYTF. The CDR3 DNA is TGTGCCAGCAGCCTCCCGGGACAGGGTTCTGGCTACACCTTC.